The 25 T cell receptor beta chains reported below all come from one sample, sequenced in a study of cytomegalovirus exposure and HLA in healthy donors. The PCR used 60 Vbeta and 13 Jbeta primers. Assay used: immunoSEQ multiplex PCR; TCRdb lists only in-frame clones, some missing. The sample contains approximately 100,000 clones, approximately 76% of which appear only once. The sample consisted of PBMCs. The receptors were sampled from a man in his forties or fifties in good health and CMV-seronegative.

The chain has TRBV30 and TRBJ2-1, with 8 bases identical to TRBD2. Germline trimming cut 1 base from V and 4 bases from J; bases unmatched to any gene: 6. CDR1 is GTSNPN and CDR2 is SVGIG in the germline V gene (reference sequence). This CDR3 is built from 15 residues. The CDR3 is CAWSESGGLYNEQFF. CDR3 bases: TGTGCCTGGAGTGAAAGCGGGGGATTATACAATGAGCAGTTCTTC.

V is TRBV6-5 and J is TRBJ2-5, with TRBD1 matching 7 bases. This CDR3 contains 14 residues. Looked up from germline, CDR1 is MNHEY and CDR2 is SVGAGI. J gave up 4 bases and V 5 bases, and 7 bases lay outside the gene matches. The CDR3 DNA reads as TGTGCCAGCAGTCGAGCGACAGGGACAGAGACCCAGTACTTC. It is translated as CASSRATGTETQYF.

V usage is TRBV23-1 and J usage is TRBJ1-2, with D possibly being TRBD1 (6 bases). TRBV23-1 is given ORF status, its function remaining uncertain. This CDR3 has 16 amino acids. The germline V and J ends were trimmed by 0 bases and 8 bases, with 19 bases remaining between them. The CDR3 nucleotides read TGCGCCAGCAGTCAATCTCTCGTCCAGGCAGGGGTGGGCTACACCTTC. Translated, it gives CASSQSLVQAGVGYTF.

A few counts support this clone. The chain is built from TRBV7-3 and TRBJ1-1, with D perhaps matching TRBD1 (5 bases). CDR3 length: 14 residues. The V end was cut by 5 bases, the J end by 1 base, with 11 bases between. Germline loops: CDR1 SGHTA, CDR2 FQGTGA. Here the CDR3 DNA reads TGTGCCAGCAGCCCCGGACACGAGAACACTGAAGCTTTCTTT. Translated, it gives CASSPGHENTEAFF.

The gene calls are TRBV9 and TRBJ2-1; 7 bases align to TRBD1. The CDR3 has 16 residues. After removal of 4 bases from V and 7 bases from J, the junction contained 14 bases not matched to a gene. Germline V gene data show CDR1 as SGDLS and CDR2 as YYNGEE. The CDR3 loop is CASSLSTGNFRNEQFF. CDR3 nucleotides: TGTGCCAGCAGCTTATCGACAGGGAATTTTAGGAATGAGCAGTTCTTC. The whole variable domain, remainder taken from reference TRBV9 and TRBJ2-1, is DSGVTQTPKHLITATGQRVTLRCSPRSGDLSVYWYQQSLDQGLQFLIQYYNGEERAKGNILERFSAQQFPDLHSELNLSSLELGDSALYFCASSLSTGNFRNEQFFGPGTRLTVL.

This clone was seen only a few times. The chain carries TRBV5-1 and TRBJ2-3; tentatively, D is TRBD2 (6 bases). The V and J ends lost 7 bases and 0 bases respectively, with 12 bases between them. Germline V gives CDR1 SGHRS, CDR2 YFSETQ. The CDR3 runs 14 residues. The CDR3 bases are TGCGCCAGCTTGGAGGGGAGTAGCACAGATACGCAGTATTTT. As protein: CASLEGSSTDTQYF.

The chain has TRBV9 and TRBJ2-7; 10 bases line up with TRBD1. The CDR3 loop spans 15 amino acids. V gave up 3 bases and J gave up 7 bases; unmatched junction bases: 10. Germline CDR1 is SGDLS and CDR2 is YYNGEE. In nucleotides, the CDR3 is TGTGCCAGCAGCGGACAGGGGGCCCACTCGGAGGAGCAGTACGTC. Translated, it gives CASSGQGAHSEEQYV.

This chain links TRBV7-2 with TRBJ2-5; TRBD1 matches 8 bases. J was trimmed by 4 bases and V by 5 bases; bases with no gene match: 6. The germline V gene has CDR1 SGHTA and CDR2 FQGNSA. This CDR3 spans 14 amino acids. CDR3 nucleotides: TGTGCCAGCAGCCCCGCAGGGGGCGCAGAGACCCAGTACTTC. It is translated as CASSPAGGAETQYF.

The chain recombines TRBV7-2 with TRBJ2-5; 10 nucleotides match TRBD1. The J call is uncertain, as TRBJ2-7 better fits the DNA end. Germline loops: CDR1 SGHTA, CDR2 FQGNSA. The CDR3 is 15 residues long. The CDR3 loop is CASSLGQGAAYEQYF. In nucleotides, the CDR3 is TGTGCCAGCAGCTTAGGACAGGGGGCCGCTTACGAGCAGTACTTC.

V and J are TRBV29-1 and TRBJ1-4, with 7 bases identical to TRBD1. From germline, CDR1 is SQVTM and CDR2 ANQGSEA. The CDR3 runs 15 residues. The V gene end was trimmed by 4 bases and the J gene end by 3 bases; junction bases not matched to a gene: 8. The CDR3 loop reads CSVVVTGSANEKLFF. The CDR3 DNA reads TGCAGCGTTGTGGTGACAGGGTCAGCTAATGAAAAACTGTTTTTT.

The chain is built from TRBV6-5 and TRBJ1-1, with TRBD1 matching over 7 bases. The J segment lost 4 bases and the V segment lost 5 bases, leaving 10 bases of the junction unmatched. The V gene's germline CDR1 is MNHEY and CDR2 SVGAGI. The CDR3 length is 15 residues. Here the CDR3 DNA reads TGTGCCAGCAGTGGACAGGCCCGGGGTAGCACTGAAGCTTTCTTT. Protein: CASSGQARGSTEAFF.

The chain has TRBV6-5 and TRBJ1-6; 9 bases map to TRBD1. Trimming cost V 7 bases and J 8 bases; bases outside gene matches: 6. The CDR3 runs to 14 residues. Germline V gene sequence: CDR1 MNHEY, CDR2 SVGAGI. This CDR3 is CASTTGGAHSPLHF. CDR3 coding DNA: TGTGCCAGCACCACAGGGGGCGCTCATTCACCCCTCCACTTT.

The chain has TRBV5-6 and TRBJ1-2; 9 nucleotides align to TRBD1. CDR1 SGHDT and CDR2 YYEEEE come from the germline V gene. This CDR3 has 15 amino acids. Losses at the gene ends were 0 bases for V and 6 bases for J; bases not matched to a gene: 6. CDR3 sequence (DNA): TGTGCCAGCAGCTTGGGGGGGACAGGGATCAATGGCTACACCTTC. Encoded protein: CASSLGGTGINGYTF.

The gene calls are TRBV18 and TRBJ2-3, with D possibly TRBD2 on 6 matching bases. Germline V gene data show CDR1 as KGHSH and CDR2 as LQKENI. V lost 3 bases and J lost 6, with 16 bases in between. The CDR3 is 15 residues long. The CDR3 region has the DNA TGTGCCAGCTCACCCCGAAGCGGGTTGATGGATACGCAGTATTTT. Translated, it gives CASSPRSGLMDTQYF. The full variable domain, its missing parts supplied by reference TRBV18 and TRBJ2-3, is NAGVMQNPRHLVRRRGQEARLRCSPMKGHSHVYWYRQLPEEGLKFMVYLQKENIIDESGMPKERFSAEFPKEGPSILRIQQVVRGDSAAYFCASSPRSGLMDTQYFGPGTRLTVL.

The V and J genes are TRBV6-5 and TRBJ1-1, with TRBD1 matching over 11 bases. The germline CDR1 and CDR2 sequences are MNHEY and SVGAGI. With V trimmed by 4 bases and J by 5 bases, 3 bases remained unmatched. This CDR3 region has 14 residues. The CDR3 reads CASSLGQGDTEAFF. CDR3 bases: TGTGCCAGCAGTTTGGGACAGGGGGATACTGAAGCTTTCTTT.

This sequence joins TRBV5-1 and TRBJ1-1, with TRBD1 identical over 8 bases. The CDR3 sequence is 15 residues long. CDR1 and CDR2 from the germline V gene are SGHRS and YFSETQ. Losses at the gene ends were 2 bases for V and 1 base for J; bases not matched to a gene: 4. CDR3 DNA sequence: TGCGCCAGCAGCTTAAGGACAGGGTCGAACACTGAAGCTTTCTTT. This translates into CASSLRTGSNTEAFF.

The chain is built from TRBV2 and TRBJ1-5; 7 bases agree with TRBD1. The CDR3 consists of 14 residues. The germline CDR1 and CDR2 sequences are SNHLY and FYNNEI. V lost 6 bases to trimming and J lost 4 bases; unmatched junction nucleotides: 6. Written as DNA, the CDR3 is TGTGCCAGCAGCCTCCGGACAGGTAATCAGCCCCAGCATTTT. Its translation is CASSLRTGNQPQHF.

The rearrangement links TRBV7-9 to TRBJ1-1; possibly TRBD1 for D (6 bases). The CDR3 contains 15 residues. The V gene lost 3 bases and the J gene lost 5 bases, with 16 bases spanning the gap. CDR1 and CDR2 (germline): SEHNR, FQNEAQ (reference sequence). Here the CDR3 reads CASSFVGAGETEAFF. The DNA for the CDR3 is TGTGCCAGCAGCTTCGTGGGGGCTGGTGAGACTGAAGCTTTCTTT.

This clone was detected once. In DNA, the CDR3 is TGTGCCAGCAGTCTCCCCGGGACAGGGCGGACTGAAGCTTTCTTT. Protein product: CASSLPGTGRTEAFF. The chain is built from TRBV6-5 and TRBJ1-1, with 9 bases aligning to TRBD1. The CDR3 totals 15 residues. CDR1 is MNHEY, CDR2 SVGAGI, per germline. J lost 5 bases, V lost 5 bases, and 9 bases had no gene match.

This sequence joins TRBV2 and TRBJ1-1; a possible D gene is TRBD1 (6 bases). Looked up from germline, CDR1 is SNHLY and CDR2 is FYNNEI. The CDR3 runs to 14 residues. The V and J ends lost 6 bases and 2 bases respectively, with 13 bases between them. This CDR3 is CASSVQGSNTEAFF. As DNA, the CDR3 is TGTGCCAGCAGCGTACAGGGTAGCAACACTGAAGCTTTCTTT.

This CDR3 is CASSLLGYEQYF. The CDR3, as DNA: TGTGCCAGCAGCCTTCTCGGCTACGAGCAGTACTTC. V and J are TRBV5-4 and TRBJ2-7; D unclear. With 4 bases removed from V and 3 bases from J, the gap between germline ends came to 8 bases. Germline assignment: CDR1 SGHNT and CDR2 YYREEE (reference sequence). The CDR3 has 12 amino acids.

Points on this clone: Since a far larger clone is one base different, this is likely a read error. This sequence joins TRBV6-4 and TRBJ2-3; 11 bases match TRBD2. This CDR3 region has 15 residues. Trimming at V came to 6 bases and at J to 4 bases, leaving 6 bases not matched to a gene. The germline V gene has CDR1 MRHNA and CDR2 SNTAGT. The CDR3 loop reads CASSQTSGEADTQYF. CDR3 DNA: TGTGCCAGCAGCCAGACTAGCGGGGAAGCAGATACGCAGTATTTT.

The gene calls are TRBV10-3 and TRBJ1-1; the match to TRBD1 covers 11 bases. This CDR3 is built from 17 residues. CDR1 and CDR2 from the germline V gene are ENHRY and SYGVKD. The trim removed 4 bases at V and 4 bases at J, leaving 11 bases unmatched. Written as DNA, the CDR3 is TGTGCCATCAGTGGTCGGGGACAGGGGGAGGTGGGCACTGAAGCTTTCTTT. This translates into CAISGRGQGEVGTEAFF.

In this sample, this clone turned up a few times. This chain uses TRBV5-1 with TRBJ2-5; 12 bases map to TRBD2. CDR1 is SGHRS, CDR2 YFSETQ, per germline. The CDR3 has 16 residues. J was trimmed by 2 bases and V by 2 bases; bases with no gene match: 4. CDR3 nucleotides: TGCGCCAGCAGCTTTACTAGCGGGGGGTCTCAAGAGACCCAGTACTTC. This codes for CASSFTSGGSQETQYF. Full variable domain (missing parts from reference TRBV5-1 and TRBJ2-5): KAGVTQTPRYLIKTRGQQVTLSCSPISGHRSVSWYQQTPGQGLQFLFEYFSETQRNKGNFPGRFSGRQFSNSRSEMNVSTLELGDSALYLCASSFTSGGSQETQYFGPGTRLLVL.

The chain's CDR3 is CASTRGGAVRSYEQYF. The CDR3, as DNA: TGTGCCAGCACCCGAGGGGGCGCTGTACGATCCTACGAGCAGTACTTC. The chain couples TRBV28 to TRBJ2-7, with 7 bases aligning to TRBD1. Germline V lookup: CDR1 MDHEN, CDR2 SYDVKM. V lost 7 bases to trimming and J lost 1 base; unmatched junction nucleotides: 13. This CDR3 region has 16 residues.